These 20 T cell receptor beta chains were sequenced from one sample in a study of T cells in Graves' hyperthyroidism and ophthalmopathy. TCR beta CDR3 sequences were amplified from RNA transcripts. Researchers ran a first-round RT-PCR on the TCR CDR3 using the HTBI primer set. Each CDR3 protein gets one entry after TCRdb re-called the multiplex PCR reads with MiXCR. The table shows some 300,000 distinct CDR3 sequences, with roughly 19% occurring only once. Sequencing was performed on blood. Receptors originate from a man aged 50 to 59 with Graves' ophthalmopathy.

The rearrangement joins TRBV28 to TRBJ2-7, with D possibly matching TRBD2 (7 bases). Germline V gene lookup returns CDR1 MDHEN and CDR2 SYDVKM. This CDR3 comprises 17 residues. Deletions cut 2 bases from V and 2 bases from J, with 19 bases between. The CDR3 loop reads CASSLRWGGQFTYEQYF. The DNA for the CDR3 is TGTGCCAGCAGTTTAAGGTGGGGGGGACAATTCACCTACGAGCAGTACTTC.

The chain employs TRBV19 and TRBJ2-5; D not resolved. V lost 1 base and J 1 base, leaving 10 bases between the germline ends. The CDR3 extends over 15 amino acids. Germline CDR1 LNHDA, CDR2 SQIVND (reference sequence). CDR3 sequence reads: CASSIGSGFQETQYF. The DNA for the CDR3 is TGTGCCAGTAGTATAGGCTCCGGGTTCCAAGAGACCCAGTACTTC. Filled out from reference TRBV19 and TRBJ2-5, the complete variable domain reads DGGITQSPKYLFRKEGQNVTLSCEQNLNHDAMYWYRQDPGQGLRLIYYSQIVNDFQKGDIAEGYSVSREKKESFPLTVTSAQKNPTAFYLCASSIGSGFQETQYFGPGTRLLVL.

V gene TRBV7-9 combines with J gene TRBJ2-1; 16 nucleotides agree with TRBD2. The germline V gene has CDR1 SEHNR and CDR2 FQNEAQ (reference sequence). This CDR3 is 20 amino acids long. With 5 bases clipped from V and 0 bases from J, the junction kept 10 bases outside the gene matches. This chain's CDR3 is CASSIPGLAGGRSSYNEQFF. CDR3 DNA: TGTGCCAGCAGCATACCGGGACTAGCGGGAGGGCGGAGCTCCTACAATGAGCAGTTCTTC.

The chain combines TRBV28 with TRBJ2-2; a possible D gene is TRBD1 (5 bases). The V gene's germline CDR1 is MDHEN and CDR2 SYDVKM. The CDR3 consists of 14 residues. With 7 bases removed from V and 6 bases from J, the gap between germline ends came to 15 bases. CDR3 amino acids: CASTGAKGAGELFF. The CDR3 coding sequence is TGTGCCAGCACCGGCGCCAAAGGGGCCGGGGAGCTGTTTTTT.

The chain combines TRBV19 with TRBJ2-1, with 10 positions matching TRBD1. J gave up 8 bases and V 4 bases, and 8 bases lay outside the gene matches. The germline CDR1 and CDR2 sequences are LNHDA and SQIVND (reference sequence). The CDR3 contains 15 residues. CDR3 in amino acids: CASSTTGQGIHEQFF. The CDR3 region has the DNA TGTGCCAGTAGTACTACGGGACAGGGGATTCATGAGCAGTTCTTC. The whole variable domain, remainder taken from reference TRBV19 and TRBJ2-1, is DGGITQSPKYLFRKEGQNVTLSCEQNLNHDAMYWYRQDPGQGLRLIYYSQIVNDFQKGDIAEGYSVSREKKESFPLTVTSAQKNPTAFYLCASSTTGQGIHEQFFGPGTRLTVL.

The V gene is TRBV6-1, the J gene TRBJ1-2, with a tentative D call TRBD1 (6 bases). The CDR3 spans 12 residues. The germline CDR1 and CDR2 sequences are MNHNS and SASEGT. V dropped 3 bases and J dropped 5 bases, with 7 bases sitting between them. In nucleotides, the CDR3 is TGTGCCAGCAGTGATGGACAGTATGGCTACACCTTC. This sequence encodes CASSDGQYGYTF.

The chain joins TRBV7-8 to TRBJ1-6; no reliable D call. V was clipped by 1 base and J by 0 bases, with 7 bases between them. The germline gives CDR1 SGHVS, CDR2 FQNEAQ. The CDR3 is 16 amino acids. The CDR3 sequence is CASSLGRSSYNSPLHF. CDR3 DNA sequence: TGTGCCAGCAGCTTAGGCCGAAGCTCCTATAATTCACCCCTCCACTTT.

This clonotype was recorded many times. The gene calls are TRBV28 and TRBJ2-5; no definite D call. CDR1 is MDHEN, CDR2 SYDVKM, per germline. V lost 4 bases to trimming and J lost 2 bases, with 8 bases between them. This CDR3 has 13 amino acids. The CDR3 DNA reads TGTGCCAGCAGTTCAAGGTCTCAAGAGACCCAGTACTTC. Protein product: CASSSRSQETQYF.

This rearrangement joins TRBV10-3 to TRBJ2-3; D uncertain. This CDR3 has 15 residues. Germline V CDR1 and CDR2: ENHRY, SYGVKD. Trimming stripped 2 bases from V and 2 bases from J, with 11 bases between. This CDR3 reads CAISETTPATDTQYF. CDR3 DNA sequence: TGTGCCATCAGTGAGACTACCCCGGCCACAGATACGCAGTATTTT.

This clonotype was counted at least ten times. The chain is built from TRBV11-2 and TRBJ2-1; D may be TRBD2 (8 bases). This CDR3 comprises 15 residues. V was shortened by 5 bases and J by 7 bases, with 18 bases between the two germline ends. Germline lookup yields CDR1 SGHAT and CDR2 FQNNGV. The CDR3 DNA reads TGTGCCAGCAGCCTCCCGGGAGGGGGCAGGAATGAGCAGTTCTTC. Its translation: CASSLPGGGRNEQFF.

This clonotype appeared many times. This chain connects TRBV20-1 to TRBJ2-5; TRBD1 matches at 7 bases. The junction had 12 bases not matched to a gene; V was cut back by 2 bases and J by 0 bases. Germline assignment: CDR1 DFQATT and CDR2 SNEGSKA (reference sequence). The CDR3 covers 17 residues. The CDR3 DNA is TGCAGTGCTAGATGGGGACCGGGACAGCGGTACCAAGAGACCCAGTACTTC. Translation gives CSARWGPGQRYQETQYF.

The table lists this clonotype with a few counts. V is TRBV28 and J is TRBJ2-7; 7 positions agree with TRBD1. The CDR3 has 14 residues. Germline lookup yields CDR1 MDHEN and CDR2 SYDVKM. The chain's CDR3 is CASGGSPPSYEQYF. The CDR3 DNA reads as TGTGCGTCAGGGGGATCCCCACCCTCCTACGAGCAGTACTTC.

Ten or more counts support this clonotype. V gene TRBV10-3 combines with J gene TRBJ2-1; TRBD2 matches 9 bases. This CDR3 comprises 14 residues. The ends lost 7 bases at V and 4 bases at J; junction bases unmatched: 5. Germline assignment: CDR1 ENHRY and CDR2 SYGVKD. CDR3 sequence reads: CAIKSLAGYNEQFF. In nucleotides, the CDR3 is TGTGCCATCAAAAGCCTAGCGGGGTACAATGAGCAGTTCTTC.

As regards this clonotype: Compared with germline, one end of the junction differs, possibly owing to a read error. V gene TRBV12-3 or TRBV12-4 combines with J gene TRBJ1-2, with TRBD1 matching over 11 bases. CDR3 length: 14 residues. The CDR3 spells CASRKDRGHYGCTF. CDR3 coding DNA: TGTGCCAGCAGAAAGGACAGGGGGCACTATGGCTGCACCTTC.

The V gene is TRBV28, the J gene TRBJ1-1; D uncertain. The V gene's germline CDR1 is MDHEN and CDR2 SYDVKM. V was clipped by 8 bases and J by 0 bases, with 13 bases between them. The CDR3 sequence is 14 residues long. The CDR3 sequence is CASGAGPMNTEAFF. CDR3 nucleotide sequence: TGTGCCAGCGGAGCCGGGCCTATGAACACTGAAGCTTTCTTT.

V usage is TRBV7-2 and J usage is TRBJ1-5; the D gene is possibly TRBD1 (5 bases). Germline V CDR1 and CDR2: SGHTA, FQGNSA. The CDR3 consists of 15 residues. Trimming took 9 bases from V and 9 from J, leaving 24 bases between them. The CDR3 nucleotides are TGTGCCAGTAGTATCAGGGACCCAGAGCTAGGGCCCCAGCATTTT. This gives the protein CASSIRDPELGPQHF.

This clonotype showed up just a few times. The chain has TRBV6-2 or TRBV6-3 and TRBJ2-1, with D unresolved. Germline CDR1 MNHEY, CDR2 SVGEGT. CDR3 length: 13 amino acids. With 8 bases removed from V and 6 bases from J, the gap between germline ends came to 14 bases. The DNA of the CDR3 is TGTGCCAGCTCCCCAACCCTTATCAATGAGCAGTTCTTC. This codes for CASSPTLINEQFF.

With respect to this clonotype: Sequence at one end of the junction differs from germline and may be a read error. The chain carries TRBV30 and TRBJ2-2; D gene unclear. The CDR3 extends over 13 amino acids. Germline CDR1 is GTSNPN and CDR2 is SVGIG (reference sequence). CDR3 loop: CSWSAWATGELFF. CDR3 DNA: TGTTCCTGGAGTGCTTGGGCCACCGGGGAGCTGTTTTTT.

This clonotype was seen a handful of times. The CDR3 DNA sequence: TGTGCCACCAGTCCCGGGACAGGGGCTGGGGCCAACGTCCTGACTTTC. Amino acids: CATSPGTGAGANVLTF. The chain carries TRBV24-1 and TRBJ2-6, with 10 bases fitting TRBD1. Germline lookup yields CDR1 KGHDR and CDR2 SFDVKD. V trimming: 6 bases; J trimming: 2 bases; junction bases outside the gene matches: 3. The CDR3 sequence is 16 residues long.

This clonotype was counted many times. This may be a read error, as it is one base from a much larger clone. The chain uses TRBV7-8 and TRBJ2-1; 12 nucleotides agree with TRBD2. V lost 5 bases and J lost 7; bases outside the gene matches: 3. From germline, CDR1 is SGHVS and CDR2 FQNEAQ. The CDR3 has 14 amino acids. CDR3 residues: CASSIGLAGNEQFF. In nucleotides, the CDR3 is TGTGCCAGCAGCATAGGACTAGCGGGGAATGAGCAGTTCTTC.